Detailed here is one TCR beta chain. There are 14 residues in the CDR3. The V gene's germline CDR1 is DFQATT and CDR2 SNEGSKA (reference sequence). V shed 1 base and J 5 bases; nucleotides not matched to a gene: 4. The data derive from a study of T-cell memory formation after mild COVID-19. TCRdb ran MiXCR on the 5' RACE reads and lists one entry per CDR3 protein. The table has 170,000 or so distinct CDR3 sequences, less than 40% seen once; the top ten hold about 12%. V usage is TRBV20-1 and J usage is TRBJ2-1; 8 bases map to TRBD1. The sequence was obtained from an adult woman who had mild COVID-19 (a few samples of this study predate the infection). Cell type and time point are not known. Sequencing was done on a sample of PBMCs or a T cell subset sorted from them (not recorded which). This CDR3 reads CSARAGQGHNEQFF. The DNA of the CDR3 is TGCAGTGCTAGAGCCGGACAGGGCCACAATGAGCAGTTCTTC.